The rows below give T cell receptor beta chains drawn from one sample of a study of CD8+ T cells in alopecia areata. Assay used: immunoSEQ multiplex PCR; TCRdb lists only in-frame clones, some missing. The sample includes 250,000 to 300,000 clones, 58% seen only once; the top ten take around 1.8%. The sample in question was CD4+ T cells sorted from blood, obtained at week 24, from a patient treated with tofacitinib. These receptors were collected from a human donor with alopecia areata. CDR3s include the opening cysteine and the closing phenylalanine or tryptophan. The D gene is left open where the match is weak. The size field is filled for only some rows; it gives once, few, many or a size class.

TRBV5-1,once,.,TRBJ2-3,CASSLAPTVTDTQYF,TGCGCCAGCAGCTTGGCCCCGACGGTGACAGATACGCAGTATTTT
TRBV6-6,.,.,TRBJ2-1,CASSNPPGEQFF,TGTGCCAGCAGTAACCCCCCGGGTGAGCAGTTCTTC
TRBV5-1,.,.,TRBJ2-3,CASSLQPPADTQYF,TGCGCCAGCAGCTTGCAGCCCCCCGCAGATACGCAGTATTTT
TRBV4-2,.,.,TRBJ2-2,CASSQDVRVNTGELFF,TGTGCCAGCAGCCAAGATGTGCGGGTGAACACCGGGGAGCTGTTTTTT
TRBV25-1,few,TRBD1,TRBJ1-2,CASSEDRDFYGYTF,TGTGCCAGCAGCGAGGACAGGGACTTCTATGGCTACACCTTC
TRBV19,.,.,TRBJ1-1,CASSPTGGLNTEAFF,TGTGCCAGTAGCCCAACCGGGGGGCTGAACACTGAAGCTTTCTTT
TRBV29-1,few,.,TRBJ2-7,CSADGQSYEQYF,TGCAGCGCAGACGGACAGAGCTACGAGCAGTACTTC
TRBV5-1,few,.,TRBJ1-1,CATSTEANTEAFF,TGCGCCACCTCGACAGAAGCGAACACTGAAGCTTTCTTT
TRBV30,.,TRBD1,TRBJ1-1,CACSGGEGNTEAFF,TGTGCCTGCTCAGGGGGCGAGGGGAACACTGAAGCTTTCTTT
TRBV27,few,.,TRBJ2-5,CASRRGGFQWETQYF,TGTGCCAGCCGAAGGGGGGGGTTCCAATGGGAGACCCAGTACTTC
TRBV18,.,TRBD1,TRBJ2-7,CASSPIRDRGLYEQYF,TGTGCCAGCTCACCCATCCGGGACAGGGGGTTGTACGAGCAGTACTTC
TRBV29-1,.,.,TRBJ1-1,CSVTTARLGEAFF,TGCAGCGTAACGACAGCGAGGTTGGGTGAAGCTTTCTTT
TRBV9,.,TRBD1,TRBJ1-2,CASSLDRGLGYTF,TGTGCCAGCAGCCTTGACAGGGGTCTTGGCTACACCTTC
TRBV5-5,.,.,TRBJ2-7,CASSFHHTRSEQYF,TGTGCCAGCAGCTTCCATCACACACGGTCCGAGCAGTACTTC
TRBV5-1,few,.,TRBJ2-5,CASSSLDWKETQYF,TGCGCCAGCAGCTCCCTGGACTGGAAAGAGACCCAGTACTTC
TRBV29-1,.,TRBD1,TRBJ1-1,CSVGPRLDRVYTEAFF,TGCAGCGTTGGTCCTCGACTTGACAGGGTTTACACTGAAGCTTTCTTT
TRBV5-1,.,.,TRBJ1-6,CASSLFVAGDSPLHF,TGCGCCAGCAGCTTATTTGTGGCAGGGGATTCACCCCTCCACTTT
TRBV4-2,many,.,TRBJ1-2,CASSQVLENYGYTF,TGTGCCAGCAGCCAAGTTTTAGAAAACTATGGCTACACCTTC
TRBV25-1,.,TRBD1,TRBJ2-7,CASSRTGGTYEQYF,TGTGCCAGCAGCCGGACAGGGGGAACCTACGAGCAGTACTTC
TRBV30,.,.,TRBJ1-4,CAWRGNEKLFF,TGTGCCTGGAGAGGCAATGAAAAACTGTTTTTT